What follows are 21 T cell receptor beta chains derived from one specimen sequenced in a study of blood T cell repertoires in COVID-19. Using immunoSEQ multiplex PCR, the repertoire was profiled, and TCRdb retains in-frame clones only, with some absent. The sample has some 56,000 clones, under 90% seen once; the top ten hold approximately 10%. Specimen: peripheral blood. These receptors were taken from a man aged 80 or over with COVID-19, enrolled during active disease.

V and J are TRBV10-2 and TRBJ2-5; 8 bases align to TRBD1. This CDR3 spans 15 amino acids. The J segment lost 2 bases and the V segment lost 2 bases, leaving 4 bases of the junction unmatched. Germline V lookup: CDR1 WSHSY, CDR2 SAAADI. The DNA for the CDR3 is TGCGCCAGCAGTGAGACTACAGGGGGTCAAGAGACCCAGTACTTC. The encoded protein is CASSETTGGQETQYF.

The CDR3 region is CASSVLAGGGTNTGELFF. The DNA for the CDR3 is TGTGCCAGTAGTGTCCTAGCGGGAGGGGGTACGAACACCGGGGAGCTGTTTTTT. This chain uses TRBV19 with TRBJ2-2; 12 bases match TRBD2. This CDR3 is 18 amino acids long. The junction had 7 bases not matched to a gene; V was cut back by 5 bases and J by 0 bases. CDR1 is LNHDA, CDR2 SQIVND, per germline (reference sequence).

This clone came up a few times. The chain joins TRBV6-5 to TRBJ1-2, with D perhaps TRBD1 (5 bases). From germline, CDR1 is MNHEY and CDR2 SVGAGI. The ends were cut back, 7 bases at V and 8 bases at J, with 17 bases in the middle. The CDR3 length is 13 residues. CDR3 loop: CASTESGGIGYTF. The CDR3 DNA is TGTGCCAGCACCGAAAGCGGGGGTATCGGCTACACCTTC.

The CDR3 DNA is TGTGCCAGCAGCGTACGACAGACTAGCCCCACAGATACGCAGTATTTT. Translation: CASSVRQTSPTDTQYF. The chain employs TRBV9 and TRBJ2-3; 7 nucleotides agree with TRBD2. V was pared by 1 base and J by 2 bases, with 7 bases of the junction left unmatched. Per the germline V gene, CDR1 is SGDLS and CDR2 is YYNGEE. This CDR3 region has 16 residues.

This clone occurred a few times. The CDR3 loop reads CASSQATGTGVVEAFF. DNA of the CDR3: TGTGCCAGCAGCCAGGCGACCGGGACAGGGGTCGTAGAAGCTTTCTTT. The V call is TRBV4-2, the J call TRBJ1-1; 10 nucleotides agree with TRBD1. The CDR3 sequence is 16 residues long. V dropped 3 bases and J dropped 8; count of bases not matched to a gene: 12. Germline CDR1 is LGHNA and CDR2 is YNFKEQ.

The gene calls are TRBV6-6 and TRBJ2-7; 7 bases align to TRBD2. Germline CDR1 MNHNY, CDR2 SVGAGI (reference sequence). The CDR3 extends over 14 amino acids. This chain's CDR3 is CATRRREQSSEQYV. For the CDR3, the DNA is TGTGCCACCCGGAGGCGGGAGCAATCCTCCGAGCAGTACGTC.

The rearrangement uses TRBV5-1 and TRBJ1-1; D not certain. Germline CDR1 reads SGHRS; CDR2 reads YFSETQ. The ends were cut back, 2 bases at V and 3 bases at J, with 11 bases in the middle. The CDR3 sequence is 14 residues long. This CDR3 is CASSFKAQDTEAFF. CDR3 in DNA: TGCGCCAGCAGCTTTAAAGCCCAGGACACTGAAGCTTTCTTT.

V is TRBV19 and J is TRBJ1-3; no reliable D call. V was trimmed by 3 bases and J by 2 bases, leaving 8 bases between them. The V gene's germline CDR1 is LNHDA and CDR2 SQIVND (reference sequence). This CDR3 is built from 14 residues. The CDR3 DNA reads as TGTGCCAGTAGTATTGCAGCGGCTGGAAACACCATATATTTT. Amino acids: CASSIAAAGNTIYF.

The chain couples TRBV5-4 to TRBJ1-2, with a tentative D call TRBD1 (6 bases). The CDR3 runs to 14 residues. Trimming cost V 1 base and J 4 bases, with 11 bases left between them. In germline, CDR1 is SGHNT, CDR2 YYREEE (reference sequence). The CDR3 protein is CASSLMPGAYGYTF. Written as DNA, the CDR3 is TGTGCCAGCAGCTTGATGCCAGGGGCCTATGGCTACACCTTC.

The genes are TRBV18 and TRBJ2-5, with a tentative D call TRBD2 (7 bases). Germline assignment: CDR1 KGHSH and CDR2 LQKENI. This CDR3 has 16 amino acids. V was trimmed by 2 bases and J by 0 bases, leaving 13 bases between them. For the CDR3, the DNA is TGTGCCAGCTCACCAGGGTCGGGGGGCCACCAAGAGACCCAGTACTTC. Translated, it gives CASSPGSGGHQETQYF. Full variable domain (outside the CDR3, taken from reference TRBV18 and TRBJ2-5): NAGVMQNPRHLVRRRGQEARLRCSPMKGHSHVYWYRQLPEEGLKFMVYLQKENIIDESGMPKERFSAEFPKEGPSILRIQQVVRGDSAAYFCASSPGSGGHQETQYFGPGTRLLVL.

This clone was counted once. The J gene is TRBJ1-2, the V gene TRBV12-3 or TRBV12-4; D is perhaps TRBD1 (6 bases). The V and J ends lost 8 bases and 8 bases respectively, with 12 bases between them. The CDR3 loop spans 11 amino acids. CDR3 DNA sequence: TGTGCCAGCGGGGAGGGGGGCGGCTACACCTTC. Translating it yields CASGEGGGYTF.

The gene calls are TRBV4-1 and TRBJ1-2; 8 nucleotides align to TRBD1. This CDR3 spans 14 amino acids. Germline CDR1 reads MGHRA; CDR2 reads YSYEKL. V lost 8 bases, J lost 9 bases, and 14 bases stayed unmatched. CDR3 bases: TGCGCCAGCGATCCGACAGGGGCCGGTTCCAGCTACACCTTC. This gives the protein CASDPTGAGSSYTF.

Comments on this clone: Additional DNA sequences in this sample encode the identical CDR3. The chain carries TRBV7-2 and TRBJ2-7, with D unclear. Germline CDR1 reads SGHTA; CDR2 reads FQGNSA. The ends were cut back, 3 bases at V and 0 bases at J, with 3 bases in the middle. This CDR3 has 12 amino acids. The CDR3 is CASSLSSYEQYF. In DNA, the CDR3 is TGTGCCAGCAGCTTGAGCTCCTACGAGCAGTACTTC.

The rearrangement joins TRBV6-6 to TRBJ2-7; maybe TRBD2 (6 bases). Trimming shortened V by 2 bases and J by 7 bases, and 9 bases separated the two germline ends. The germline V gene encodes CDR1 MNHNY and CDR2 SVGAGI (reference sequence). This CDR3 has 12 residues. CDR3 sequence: CASSYGGLEQYV. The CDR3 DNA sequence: TGTGCCAGCAGTTACGGGGGGTTGGAGCAGTACGTC.

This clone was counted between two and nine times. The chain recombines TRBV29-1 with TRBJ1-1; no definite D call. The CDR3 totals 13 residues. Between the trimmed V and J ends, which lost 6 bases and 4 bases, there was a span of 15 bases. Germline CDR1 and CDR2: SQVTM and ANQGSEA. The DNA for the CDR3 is TGCAGCGTACAGACCCCAGCACCCACTGAAGCTTTCTTT. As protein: CSVQTPAPTEAFF.

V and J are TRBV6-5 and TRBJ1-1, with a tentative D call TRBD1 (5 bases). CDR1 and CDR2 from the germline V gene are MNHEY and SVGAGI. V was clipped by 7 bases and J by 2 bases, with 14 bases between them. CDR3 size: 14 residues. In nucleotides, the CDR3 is TGTGCCAGCACCCCCGCGTGGGGCAACACTGAAGCTTTCTTT. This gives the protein CASTPAWGNTEAFF.

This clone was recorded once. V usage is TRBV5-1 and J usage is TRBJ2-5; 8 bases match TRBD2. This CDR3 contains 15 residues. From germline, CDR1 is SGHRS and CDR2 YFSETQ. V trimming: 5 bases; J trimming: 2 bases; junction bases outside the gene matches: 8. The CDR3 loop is CASRQELAEQETQYF. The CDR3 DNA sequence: TGCGCCAGCAGGCAGGAACTAGCGGAGCAAGAGACCCAGTACTTC.

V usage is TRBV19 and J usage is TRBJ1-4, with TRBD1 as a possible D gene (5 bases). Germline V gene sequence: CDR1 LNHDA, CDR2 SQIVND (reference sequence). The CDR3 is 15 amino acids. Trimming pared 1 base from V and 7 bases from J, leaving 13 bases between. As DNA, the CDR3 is TGTGCCAGTAGTATAGGCGGGGCGCGAGGTGAAAAACTGTTTTTT. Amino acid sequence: CASSIGGARGEKLFF.

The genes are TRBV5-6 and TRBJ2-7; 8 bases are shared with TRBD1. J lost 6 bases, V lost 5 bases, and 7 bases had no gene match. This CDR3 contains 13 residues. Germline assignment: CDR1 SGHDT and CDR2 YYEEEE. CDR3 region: CASRDRARSEQYV. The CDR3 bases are TGTGCCAGCAGGGACAGGGCACGCTCCGAGCAGTACGTC.

CDR3 protein: CASSIVGTGVHQPQHF. In nucleotides, the CDR3 is TGTGCCAGTAGTATAGTGGGCACAGGGGTCCATCAGCCCCAGCATTTT. The V gene is TRBV19, the J gene TRBJ1-5, with 7 bases lining up with TRBD1. There are 16 residues in the CDR3. Germline CDR1 reads LNHDA; CDR2 reads SQIVND (reference sequence). Trimming removed 1 base from V and 5 bases from J; junction bases left unmatched: 8. The full variable domain, with the rest looked up from reference TRBV19 and TRBJ1-5, is DGGITQSPKYLFRKEGQNVTLSCEQNLNHDAMYWYRQDPGQGLRLIYYSQIVNDFQKGDIAEGYSVSREKKESFPLTVTSAQKNPTAFYLCASSIVGTGVHQPQHFGDGTRLSIL.

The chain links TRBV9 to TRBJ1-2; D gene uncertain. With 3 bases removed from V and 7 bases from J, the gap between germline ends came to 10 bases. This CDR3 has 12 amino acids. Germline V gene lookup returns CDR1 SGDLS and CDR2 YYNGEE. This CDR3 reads CASSGTSFGYTF. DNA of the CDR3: TGTGCCAGCAGCGGCACTAGTTTTGGCTACACCTTC.